This T cell receptor (beta chain) emerged from a study of blood T cell repertoires in COVID-19. In the study overall: Acute-phase and convalescent COVID-19 samples originated in the United States, Italy and Spain. Nucleic acid was either cDNA or gDNA, and it came from T cells, B-cell-depleted T cells, or PBMCs.

Researchers sorted participants into cohorts using their self-reported clinical history. All exposed participants met a person with COVID-19 within 2 weeks before entering the study. CDR1 is SGDLS and CDR2 is YYNGEE in the germline V gene. This CDR3 region has 15 residues. J lost 4 bases, V lost 3 bases, and 6 bases had no gene match. Assay: immunoSEQ multiplex PCR; the TCRdb copy retains only in-frame clones and omits some. Among 200,000 to 250,000 clones listed, 75% to 90% were seen once. This sequence was found in a woman aged 30 to 39 who had been exposed to COVID-19. The sequencing sample was made of PBMCs or T cells enriched from blood (not recorded which). This rearrangement joins TRBV9 to TRBJ2-2; TRBD1 agrees at 7 bases. In DNA form, the CDR3 reads TGTGCCAGCAGCGCGGGACAGTTCGGCACCGGGGAGCTGTTTTTT. The encoded protein is CASSAGQFGTGELFF.